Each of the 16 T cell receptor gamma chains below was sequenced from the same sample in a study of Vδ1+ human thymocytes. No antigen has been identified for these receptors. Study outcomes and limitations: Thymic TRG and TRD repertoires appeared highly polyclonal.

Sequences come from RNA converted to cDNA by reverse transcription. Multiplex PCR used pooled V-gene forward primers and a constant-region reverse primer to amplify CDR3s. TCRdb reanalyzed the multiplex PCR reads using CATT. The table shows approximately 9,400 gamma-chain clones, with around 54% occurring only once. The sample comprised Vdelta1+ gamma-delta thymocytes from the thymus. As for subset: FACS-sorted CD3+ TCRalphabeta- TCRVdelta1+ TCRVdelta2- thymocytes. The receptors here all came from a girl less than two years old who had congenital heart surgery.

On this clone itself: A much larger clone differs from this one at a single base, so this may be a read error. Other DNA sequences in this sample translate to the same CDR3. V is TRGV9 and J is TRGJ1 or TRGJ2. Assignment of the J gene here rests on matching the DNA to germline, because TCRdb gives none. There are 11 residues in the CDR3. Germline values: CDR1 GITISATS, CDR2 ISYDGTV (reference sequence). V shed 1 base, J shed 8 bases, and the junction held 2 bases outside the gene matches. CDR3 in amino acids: CALWEVNKKLF. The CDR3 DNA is TGTGCCTTGTGGGAGGTAAATAAGAAACTCTTT.

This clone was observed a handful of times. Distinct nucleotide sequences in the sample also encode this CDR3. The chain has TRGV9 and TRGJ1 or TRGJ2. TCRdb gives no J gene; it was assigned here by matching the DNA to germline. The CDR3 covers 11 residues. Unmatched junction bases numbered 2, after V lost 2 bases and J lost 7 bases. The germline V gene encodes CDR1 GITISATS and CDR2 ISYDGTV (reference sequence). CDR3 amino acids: CALWEAYKKLF. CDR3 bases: TGTGCCTTGTGGGAGGCATATAAGAAACTCTTT.

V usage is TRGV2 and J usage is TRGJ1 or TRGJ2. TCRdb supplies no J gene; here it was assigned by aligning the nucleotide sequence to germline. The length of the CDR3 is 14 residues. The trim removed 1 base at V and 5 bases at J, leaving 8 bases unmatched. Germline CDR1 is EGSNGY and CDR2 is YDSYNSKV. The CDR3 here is CATWDGFCNYKKLF. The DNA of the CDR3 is TGTGCCACCTGGGACGGATTTTGTAATTATAAGAAACTCTTT.

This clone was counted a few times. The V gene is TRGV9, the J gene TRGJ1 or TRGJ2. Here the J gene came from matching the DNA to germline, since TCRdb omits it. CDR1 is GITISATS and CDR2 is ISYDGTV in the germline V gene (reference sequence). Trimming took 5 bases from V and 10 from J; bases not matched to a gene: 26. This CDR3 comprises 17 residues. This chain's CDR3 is CALWGGTRFPPGAKKLF. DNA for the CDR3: TGTGCCTTGTGGGGGGGGACTAGATTCCCGCCAGGGGCAAAGAAACTCTTT.

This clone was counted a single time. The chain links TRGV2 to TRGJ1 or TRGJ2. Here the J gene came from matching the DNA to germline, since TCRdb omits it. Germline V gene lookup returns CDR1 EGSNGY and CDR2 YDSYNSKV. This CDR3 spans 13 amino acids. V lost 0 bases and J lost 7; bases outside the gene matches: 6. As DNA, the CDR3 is TGTGCCACCTGGGACGGGCTCCACTATAAGAAACTCTTT. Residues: CATWDGLHYKKLF.

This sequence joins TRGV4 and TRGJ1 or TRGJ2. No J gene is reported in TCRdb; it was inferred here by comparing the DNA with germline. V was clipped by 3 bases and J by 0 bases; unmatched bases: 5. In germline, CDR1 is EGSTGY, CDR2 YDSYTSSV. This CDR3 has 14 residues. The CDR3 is CATWDRTNYYKKLF. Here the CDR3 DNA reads TGTGCCACCTGGGATCGGACGAATTATTATAAGAAACTCTTT.

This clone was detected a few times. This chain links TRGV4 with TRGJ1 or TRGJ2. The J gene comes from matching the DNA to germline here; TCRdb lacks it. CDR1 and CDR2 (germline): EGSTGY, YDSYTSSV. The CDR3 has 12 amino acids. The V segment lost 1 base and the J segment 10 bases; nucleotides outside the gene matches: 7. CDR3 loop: CATWDGQGKKLF. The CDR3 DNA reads TGTGCCACCTGGGATGGACAGGGGAAGAAACTCTTT.

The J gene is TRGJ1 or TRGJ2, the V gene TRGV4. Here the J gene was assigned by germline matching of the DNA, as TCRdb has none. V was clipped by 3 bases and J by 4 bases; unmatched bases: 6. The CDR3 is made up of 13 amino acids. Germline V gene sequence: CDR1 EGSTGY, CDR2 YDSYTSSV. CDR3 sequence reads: CATWDRTYYKKLF. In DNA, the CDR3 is TGTGCCACCTGGGATAGAACCTATTATAAGAAACTCTTT.

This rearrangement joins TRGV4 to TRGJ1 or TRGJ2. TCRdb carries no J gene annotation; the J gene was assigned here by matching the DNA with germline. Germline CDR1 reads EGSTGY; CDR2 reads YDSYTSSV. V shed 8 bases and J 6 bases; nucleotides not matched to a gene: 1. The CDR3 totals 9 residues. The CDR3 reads CATFYKKLF. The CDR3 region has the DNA TGTGCCACCTTTTATAAGAAACTCTTT.

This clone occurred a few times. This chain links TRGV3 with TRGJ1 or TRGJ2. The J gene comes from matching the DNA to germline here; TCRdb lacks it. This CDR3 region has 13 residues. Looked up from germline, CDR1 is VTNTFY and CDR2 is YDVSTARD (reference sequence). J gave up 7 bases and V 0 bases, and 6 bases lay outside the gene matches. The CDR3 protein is CATWDRHGYKKLF. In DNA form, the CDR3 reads TGTGCCACCTGGGACAGGCACGGATATAAGAAACTCTTT.

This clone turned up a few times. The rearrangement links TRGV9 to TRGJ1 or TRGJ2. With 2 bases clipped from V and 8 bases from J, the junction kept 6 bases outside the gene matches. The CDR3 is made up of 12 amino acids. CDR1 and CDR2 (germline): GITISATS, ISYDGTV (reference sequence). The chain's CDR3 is CALWEAKDKKLF. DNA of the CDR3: TGTGCCTTGTGGGAGGCCAAAGATAAGAAACTCTTT.

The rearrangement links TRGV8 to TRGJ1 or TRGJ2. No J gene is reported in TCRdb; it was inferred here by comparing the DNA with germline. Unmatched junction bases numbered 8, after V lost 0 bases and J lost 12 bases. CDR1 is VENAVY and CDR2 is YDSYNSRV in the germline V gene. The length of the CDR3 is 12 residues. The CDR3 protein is CATWDRQSRKLF. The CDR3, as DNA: TGTGCCACCTGGGATAGGCAGTCACGGAAACTCTTT.

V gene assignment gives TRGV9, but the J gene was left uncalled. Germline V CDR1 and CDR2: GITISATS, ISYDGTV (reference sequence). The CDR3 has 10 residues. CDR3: CALWEVRELF. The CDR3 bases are TGTGCCTTGTGGGAGGTCCGTGAACTCTTT.

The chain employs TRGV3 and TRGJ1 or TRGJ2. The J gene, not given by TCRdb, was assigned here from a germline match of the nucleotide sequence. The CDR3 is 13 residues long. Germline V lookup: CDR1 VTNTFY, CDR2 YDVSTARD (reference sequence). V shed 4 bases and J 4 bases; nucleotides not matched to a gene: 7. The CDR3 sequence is CATWDTKYYKKLF. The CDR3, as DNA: TGTGCCACCTGGGATACAAAGTATTATAAGAAACTCTTT.

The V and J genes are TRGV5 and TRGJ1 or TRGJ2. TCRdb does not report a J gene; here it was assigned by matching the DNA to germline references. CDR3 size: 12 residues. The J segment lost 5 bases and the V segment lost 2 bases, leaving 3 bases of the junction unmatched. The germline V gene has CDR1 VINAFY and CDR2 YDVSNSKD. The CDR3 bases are TGTGCCACCTGGGACAAGCATTATAAGAAACTCTTT. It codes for CATWDKHYKKLF.

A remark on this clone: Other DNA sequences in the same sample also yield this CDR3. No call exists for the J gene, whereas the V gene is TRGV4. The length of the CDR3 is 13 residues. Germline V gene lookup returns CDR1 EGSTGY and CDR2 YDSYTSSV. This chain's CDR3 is CATWDGRGYKKLF. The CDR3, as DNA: TGTGCCACCTGGGATGGTCGAGGGTATAAGAAACTCTTC.